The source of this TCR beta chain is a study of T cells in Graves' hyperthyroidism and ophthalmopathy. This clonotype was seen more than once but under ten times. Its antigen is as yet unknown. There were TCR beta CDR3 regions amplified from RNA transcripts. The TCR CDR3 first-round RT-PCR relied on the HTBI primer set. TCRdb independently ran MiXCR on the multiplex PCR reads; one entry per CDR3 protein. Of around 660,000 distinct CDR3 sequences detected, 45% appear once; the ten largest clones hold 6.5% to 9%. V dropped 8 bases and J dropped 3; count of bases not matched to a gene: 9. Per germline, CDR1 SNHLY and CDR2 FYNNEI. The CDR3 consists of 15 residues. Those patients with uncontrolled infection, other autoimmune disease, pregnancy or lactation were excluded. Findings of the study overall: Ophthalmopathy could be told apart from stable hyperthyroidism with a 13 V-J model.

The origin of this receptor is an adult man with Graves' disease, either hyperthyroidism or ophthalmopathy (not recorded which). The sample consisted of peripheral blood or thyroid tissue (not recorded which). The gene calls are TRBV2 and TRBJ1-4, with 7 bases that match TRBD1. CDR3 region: CASQLTGTANEKLFF. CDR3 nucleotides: TGTGCCAGCCAGCTGACAGGGACAGCTAATGAAAAACTGTTTTTT.